Listed below are T cell receptor beta chains from one sample, sequenced in a study of CD8 T cells in Susac syndrome. TCRdb processed the immunoSEQ multiplex PCR reads anew with MiXCR; each CDR3 protein has one entry. The sample has about 250,000 distinct CDR3 sequences; 80% to 95% are singletons. Material: CD4+ T cells from PBMCs. These receptors were taken from a human donor with multiple sclerosis. Each CDR3 is given with its conserved first and last residue. D genes are given only for firm matches. Where a row states a size, it is once, few, many or the class of an expanded clone; other rows omit it.

abundance: -
d_gene: -
v_gene: TRBV15
j_gene: TRBJ2-1
CDR3aa: CATTVSPPEGNEQFF
CDR3nt: TGTGCCACCACCGTTTCACCTCCAGAGGGGAATGAGCAGTTCTTC

abundance: -
d_gene: -
v_gene: TRBV30
j_gene: TRBJ1-1
CDR3aa: CAWSVMGTEAFF
CDR3nt: TGTGCCTGGAGTGTAATGGGAACTGAAGCTTTCTTT

abundance: -
d_gene: -
v_gene: TRBV7-9
j_gene: TRBJ2-3
CDR3aa: CASSLEGLGTDTQYF
CDR3nt: TGTGCCAGCAGCTTAGAGGGATTGGGCACAGATACGCAGTATTTT

abundance: -
d_gene: TRBD1
v_gene: TRBV27
j_gene: TRBJ1-2
CDR3aa: CASRTGGAGYTF
CDR3nt: TGTGCCAGCAGGACAGGGGGCGCTGGCTACACCTTC

abundance: -
d_gene: -
v_gene: TRBV9
j_gene: TRBJ2-2
CDR3aa: CASSVFDGELFF
CDR3nt: TGTGCCAGCAGCGTATTCGACGGGGAGCTGTTTTTT

abundance: -
d_gene: TRBD1
v_gene: TRBV18
j_gene: TRBJ2-3
CDR3aa: CASSPMRTGVWGPDTQYF
CDR3nt: TGTGCCAGCTCACCGATGAGGACAGGGGTTTGGGGCCCAGATACGCAGTATTTT

abundance: -
d_gene: -
v_gene: TRBV30
j_gene: TRBJ2-5
CDR3aa: CAWGHRTYRWGQIPETQYF
CDR3nt: TGTGCCTGGGGTCACCGAACCTATCGTTGGGGGCAGATCCCCGAGACCCAGTACTTC

abundance: -
d_gene: TRBD1
v_gene: TRBV20-1
j_gene: TRBJ2-5
CDR3aa: CSLDRAQETQYF
CDR3nt: TGCAGTCTCGACAGGGCCCAGGAGACCCAGTACTTC

abundance: -
d_gene: TRBD1
v_gene: TRBV7-8
j_gene: TRBJ2-2
CDR3aa: CASSSATGATGELFF
CDR3nt: TGTGCCAGCAGCTCCGCCACAGGGGCCACCGGGGAGCTGTTTTTT

abundance: -
d_gene: TRBD1
v_gene: TRBV9
j_gene: TRBJ2-2
CDR3aa: CASSASTGATTGELFF
CDR3nt: TGTGCCAGCAGCGCCTCGACAGGGGCTACCACCGGGGAGCTGTTTTTT

abundance: -
d_gene: -
v_gene: TRBV19
j_gene: TRBJ1-1
CDR3aa: CASSIPVMNTEAFF
CDR3nt: TGTGCCAGTAGTATACCCGTAATGAACACTGAAGCTTTCTTT

abundance: -
d_gene: -
v_gene: TRBV2
j_gene: TRBJ1-4
CDR3aa: CASSEAGPGEKLFF
CDR3nt: TGTGCCAGCAGTGAAGCGGGGCCAGGTGAAAAACTGTTTTTT

abundance: once
d_gene: -
v_gene: TRBV12-3/TRBV12-4
j_gene: TRBJ1-5
CDR3aa: CASGLRQTNQPQHF
CDR3nt: TGTGCCAGCGGTTTGAGGCAAACCAATCAGCCCCAGCATTTT

abundance: once
d_gene: -
v_gene: TRBV6-2/TRBV6-3
j_gene: TRBJ1-3
CDR3aa: CASIEVGNSGNTIYF
CDR3nt: TGTGCCAGCATAGAGGTTGGTAACTCTGGAAACACCATATATTTT

abundance: -
d_gene: -
v_gene: TRBV11-3
j_gene: TRBJ2-3
CDR3aa: CASSLSFGGTDTQYF
CDR3nt: TGTGCCAGCAGCTTATCCTTCGGTGGAACAGATACGCAGTATTTT

abundance: -
d_gene: TRBD1
v_gene: TRBV7-6
j_gene: TRBJ2-5
CDR3aa: CASTLGQGGMETQYF
CDR3nt: TGTGCCAGCACCCTCGGACAGGGGGGTATGGAGACCCAGTACTTC

abundance: -
d_gene: -
v_gene: TRBV20-1
j_gene: TRBJ1-1
CDR3aa: CSARFNSGTEVFF
CDR3nt: TGCAGTGCTAGATTCAACAGTGGGACTGAAGTTTTCTTT

abundance: -
d_gene: TRBD2
v_gene: TRBV20-1
j_gene: TRBJ2-5
CDR3aa: CSAPTPGLAGGETQYF
CDR3nt: TGCAGTGCCCCCACTCCGGGACTAGCGGGAGGAGAGACCCAGTACTTC

abundance: -
d_gene: -
v_gene: TRBV9
j_gene: TRBJ2-5
CDR3aa: CASSVGDQETQYF
CDR3nt: TGTGCCAGCAGCGTAGGGGATCAAGAGACCCAGTACTTC

abundance: once
d_gene: -
v_gene: TRBV5-1
j_gene: TRBJ1-1
CDR3aa: CASSLLGLSGTEAFF
CDR3nt: TGCGCCAGCAGCTTGCTAGGGCTCTCGGGCACTGAAGCTTTCTTT

abundance: -
d_gene: TRBD2
v_gene: TRBV27
j_gene: TRBJ2-3
CDR3aa: CASSSPREADTQYF
CDR3nt: TGTGCCAGCAGTTCCCCCCGGGAGGCAGATACGCAGTATTTT

abundance: once
d_gene: TRBD1
v_gene: TRBV20-1
j_gene: TRBJ1-6
CDR3aa: CSARVPGQGESPLHF
CDR3nt: TGCAGTGCCAGGGTGCCTGGACAGGGGGAATCACCCCTCCACTTT

abundance: -
d_gene: -
v_gene: TRBV19
j_gene: TRBJ2-4
CDR3aa: CASSPGVVAKNIQYF
CDR3nt: TGTGCCAGTAGTCCGGGGGTCGTAGCCAAAAACATTCAGTACTTC

abundance: few
d_gene: -
v_gene: TRBV6-6
j_gene: TRBJ2-7
CDR3aa: CASSYSRTSYEQYF
CDR3nt: TGTGCCAGCAGTTACTCCCGGACCTCCTACGAGCAGTACTTC

abundance: -
d_gene: -
v_gene: TRBV7-6
j_gene: TRBJ2-5
CDR3aa: CASSPTRAGETQYF
CDR3nt: TGTGCCAGCAGCCCGACAAGGGCCGGAGAGACCCAGTACTTC

abundance: -
d_gene: -
v_gene: TRBV20-1
j_gene: TRBJ2-1
CDR3aa: CSASYRAGNEQFF
CDR3nt: TGCAGTGCTTCCTACAGGGCGGGGAATGAGCAGTTCTTC

abundance: -
d_gene: TRBD2
v_gene: TRBV20-1
j_gene: TRBJ2-1
CDR3aa: CSARNAGGVYEQFF
CDR3nt: TGCAGTGCTAGAAACGCGGGAGGTGTGTATGAGCAGTTCTTC

abundance: -
d_gene: TRBD1
v_gene: TRBV7-2
j_gene: TRBJ1-1
CDR3aa: CASSLKGGTGGSEAFF
CDR3nt: TGTGCCAGCAGCCTAAAAGGCGGGACAGGGGGCTCTGAAGCTTTCTTT

abundance: once
d_gene: -
v_gene: TRBV3-1
j_gene: TRBJ2-7
CDR3aa: CASSQVGQHGEQYF
CDR3nt: TGTGCCAGCAGCCAAGTGGGACAACACGGCGAGCAGTACTTC

abundance: -
d_gene: -
v_gene: TRBV11-2
j_gene: TRBJ2-3
CDR3aa: CASSLGDRSTDTQYF
CDR3nt: TGTGCCAGCAGCTTAGGGGACCGGTCCACAGATACGCAGTATTTT

abundance: -
d_gene: TRBD1
v_gene: TRBV20-1
j_gene: TRBJ1-5
CDR3aa: CSASTGDSNQPQHF
CDR3nt: TGCAGTGCTTCGACAGGGGATAGCAATCAGCCCCAGCATTTT